Listed below are T cell receptor beta chains from one sample, sequenced in a study of PD-L1 blockade in urothelial cancer. The repertoire was sequenced with immunoSEQ multiplex PCR; TCRdb's copy has only in-frame clones and lacks some. The table shows roughly 40,000 clones, with 75% to 95% occurring only once. Specimen: PBMCs, collected around atezolizumab (anti-PD-L1) treatment. The receptors were gathered from a man aged 70-80 years with urothelial cancer. Both conserved end residues are part of each CDR3. The order of the fields is V gene, CDR3 protein.

>TRBV7-2
CASSLVPQDEQFF
>TRBV27
CASSSTGSSTDTQYF
>TRBV11-2
CASRRVFLQTQYF
>TRBV12-5
CASGLGLAGDNEQFF
>TRBV5-6
CASSFGLAGEGEQFF
>TRBV2
CASSPNGGAGYEQYF
>TRBV7-8
CASSLQRDNQPQHF
>TRBV6-1
CASSRSGQGRHEQYF
>TRBV28
CASSQQPQGARGYTF
>TRBV6-5
CASSHPSGRTGELFF
>TRBV6-5
CASSPSYGQETQYF
>TRBV7-6
CATSGVGNEQFF
>TRBV11-1
CASSTQGTPPNEQFF
>TRBV5-1
CASSDGSVWANEQFF
>TRBV9
CASARLAGGLGETQYF
>TRBV28
CASSLLTGVSYEQYF
>TRBV6-5
CASKREGSTDTQYF
>TRBV27
CASALGAGGNGELFF
>TRBV18
CASSPPTSGGARKDEQFF
>TRBV10-3
CAISAGETQYF
>TRBV7-3
CASSPGTGTKNIQYF
>TRBV23-1
CANCNTEAFF
>TRBV5-1
CASSLGLAGAIGALNEQFF
>TRBV28
CASSLTMAGGYEQFF
>TRBV11-2
CASSLGLRLHEQYF
>TRBV5-6
CASSWPGTGVGEQYF